This is a list of T cell receptor beta chains from one sample in a study of T cells expressing NK-cell markers. Reanalyzing the 5' RACE reads, TCRdb keeps one entry per CDR3 protein, without DNA. The sample includes fewer than 400,000 distinct CDR3 sequences. The sequenced material came from blood T cells: a sorted CD56 or NKG2C T cell subset, CD4+ or CD8+ T cells, or bulk PBMC T cells (not recorded which). These receptors originate from a woman aged 45-65 years in good health. CDR3s include the opening cysteine and the closing phenylalanine or tryptophan. Each record gives: J gene, V gene, CDR3 protein.

>TRBJ2-1|TRBV5-1
CASSVGTANNEQFF
>TRBJ2-7|TRBV10-3
CAISEPGIRDEQYF
>TRBJ2-7|TRBV6-5
CASSRGGYEQYF
>TRBJ1-5|TRBV12-3/TRBV12-4
CASSLVQPGAQPQHF
>TRBJ2-2|TRBV7-9
CASSSRVPGYTGELFF
>TRBJ1-4|TRBV12-3/TRBV12-4
CANYSGGWEKLFF
>TRBJ2-1|TRBV7-8
CASSFPGTGEGNEQFF
>TRBJ2-6|TRBV9
CASRGAGANVLTF
>TRBJ2-3|TRBV9
CASSVRAVSTDTQYF
>TRBJ1-3|TRBV27
CASSPDRAPGNTIYF
>TRBJ2-5|TRBV7-9
CASSSSGLWQTQYF
>TRBJ2-1|TRBV12-5
CASGLSGGGQFF
>TRBJ2-3|TRBV2
CAILTSGSRTDTQYF
>TRBJ2-1|TRBV5-1
CASSLSRTSGMNEQFF
>TRBJ2-1|TRBV20-1
CSAPPQGDTYNEQFF
>TRBJ2-1|TRBV20-1
CSATGRVDNEQFF
>TRBJ2-1|TRBV11-2
CASSFRWLESSYNEQFF
>TRBJ2-5|TRBV3-1
CASSPSASRETQYF
>TRBJ2-7|TRBV27
CASSLGGQPYYEQYF
>TRBJ1-5|TRBV12-3/TRBV12-4
CASSPGTGDSNQPQHF
>TRBJ1-5|TRBV7-2
CASSLVGQGNQPQHF
>TRBJ2-2|TRBV20-1
CSASDRGRGNTGELFF
>TRBJ2-3|TRBV11-3
CASSGAGGQYF
>TRBJ2-2|TRBV20-1
CSASGTGKTGELFF
>TRBJ1-4|TRBV6-6
CASRGDRGATNEKLFF
>TRBJ2-2|TRBV12-3/TRBV12-4
CASSLVPAVPPGELFF
>TRBJ1-2|TRBV27
CASSLGSYYGYTF
>TRBJ2-2|TRBV5-1
CASSLGLTTTGELFF
>TRBJ2-1|TRBV4-1
CASSLVPSGSIGNEQFF
>TRBJ1-5|TRBV3-1
CASSQDRRPNQPQHF
>TRBJ1-1|TRBV2
CASRPTGYNTEAFF
>TRBJ1-5|TRBV12-3/TRBV12-4
CASSYDRLGQPQHF
>TRBJ2-1|TRBV20-1
CSARGLAALNEQFF
>TRBJ2-2|TRBV12-3/TRBV12-4
CASSVLRGLGGELFF
>TRBJ1-2|TRBV4-1
CASSQALSQGDRSYGYTF
>TRBJ2-1|TRBV5-1
CASSLNGPSYNEQFF
>TRBJ2-1|TRBV5-1
CASSYGQKSNNEQFF
>TRBJ2-7|TRBV20-1
CSAINRDSGAGNYEQYF
>TRBJ2-1|TRBV5-1
CASSLGVAGGPNEQFF
>TRBJ2-3|TRBV3-1
CASSPTGFPTDTQYF
>TRBJ2-6|TRBV6-6
CASSYGGGSGANVLTF
>TRBJ1-5|TRBV6-5
CASSYSSKQPQHF
>TRBJ2-5|TRBV10-3
CATGASGYQETQYF
>TRBJ2-5|TRBV29-1
CSVERGEVEETQYF
>TRBJ1-1|TRBV28
CASMFRGTEAFF
>TRBJ1-4|TRBV20-1
CSAKGSDRGRKVAEKLFF
>TRBJ2-3|TRBV12-5
CASGFKGADTQYF
>TRBJ2-3|TRBV20-1
CSAGGKRIDTQYF
>TRBJ1-2|TRBV5-1
CASSGGETFYGYTF
>TRBJ1-5|TRBV6-6
CASSRQGGFDQPQHF
>TRBJ2-7|TRBV6-2/TRBV6-3
CASSLHRTGYEQYF
>TRBJ1-5|TRBV19
CASSTQGSSNQPQHF